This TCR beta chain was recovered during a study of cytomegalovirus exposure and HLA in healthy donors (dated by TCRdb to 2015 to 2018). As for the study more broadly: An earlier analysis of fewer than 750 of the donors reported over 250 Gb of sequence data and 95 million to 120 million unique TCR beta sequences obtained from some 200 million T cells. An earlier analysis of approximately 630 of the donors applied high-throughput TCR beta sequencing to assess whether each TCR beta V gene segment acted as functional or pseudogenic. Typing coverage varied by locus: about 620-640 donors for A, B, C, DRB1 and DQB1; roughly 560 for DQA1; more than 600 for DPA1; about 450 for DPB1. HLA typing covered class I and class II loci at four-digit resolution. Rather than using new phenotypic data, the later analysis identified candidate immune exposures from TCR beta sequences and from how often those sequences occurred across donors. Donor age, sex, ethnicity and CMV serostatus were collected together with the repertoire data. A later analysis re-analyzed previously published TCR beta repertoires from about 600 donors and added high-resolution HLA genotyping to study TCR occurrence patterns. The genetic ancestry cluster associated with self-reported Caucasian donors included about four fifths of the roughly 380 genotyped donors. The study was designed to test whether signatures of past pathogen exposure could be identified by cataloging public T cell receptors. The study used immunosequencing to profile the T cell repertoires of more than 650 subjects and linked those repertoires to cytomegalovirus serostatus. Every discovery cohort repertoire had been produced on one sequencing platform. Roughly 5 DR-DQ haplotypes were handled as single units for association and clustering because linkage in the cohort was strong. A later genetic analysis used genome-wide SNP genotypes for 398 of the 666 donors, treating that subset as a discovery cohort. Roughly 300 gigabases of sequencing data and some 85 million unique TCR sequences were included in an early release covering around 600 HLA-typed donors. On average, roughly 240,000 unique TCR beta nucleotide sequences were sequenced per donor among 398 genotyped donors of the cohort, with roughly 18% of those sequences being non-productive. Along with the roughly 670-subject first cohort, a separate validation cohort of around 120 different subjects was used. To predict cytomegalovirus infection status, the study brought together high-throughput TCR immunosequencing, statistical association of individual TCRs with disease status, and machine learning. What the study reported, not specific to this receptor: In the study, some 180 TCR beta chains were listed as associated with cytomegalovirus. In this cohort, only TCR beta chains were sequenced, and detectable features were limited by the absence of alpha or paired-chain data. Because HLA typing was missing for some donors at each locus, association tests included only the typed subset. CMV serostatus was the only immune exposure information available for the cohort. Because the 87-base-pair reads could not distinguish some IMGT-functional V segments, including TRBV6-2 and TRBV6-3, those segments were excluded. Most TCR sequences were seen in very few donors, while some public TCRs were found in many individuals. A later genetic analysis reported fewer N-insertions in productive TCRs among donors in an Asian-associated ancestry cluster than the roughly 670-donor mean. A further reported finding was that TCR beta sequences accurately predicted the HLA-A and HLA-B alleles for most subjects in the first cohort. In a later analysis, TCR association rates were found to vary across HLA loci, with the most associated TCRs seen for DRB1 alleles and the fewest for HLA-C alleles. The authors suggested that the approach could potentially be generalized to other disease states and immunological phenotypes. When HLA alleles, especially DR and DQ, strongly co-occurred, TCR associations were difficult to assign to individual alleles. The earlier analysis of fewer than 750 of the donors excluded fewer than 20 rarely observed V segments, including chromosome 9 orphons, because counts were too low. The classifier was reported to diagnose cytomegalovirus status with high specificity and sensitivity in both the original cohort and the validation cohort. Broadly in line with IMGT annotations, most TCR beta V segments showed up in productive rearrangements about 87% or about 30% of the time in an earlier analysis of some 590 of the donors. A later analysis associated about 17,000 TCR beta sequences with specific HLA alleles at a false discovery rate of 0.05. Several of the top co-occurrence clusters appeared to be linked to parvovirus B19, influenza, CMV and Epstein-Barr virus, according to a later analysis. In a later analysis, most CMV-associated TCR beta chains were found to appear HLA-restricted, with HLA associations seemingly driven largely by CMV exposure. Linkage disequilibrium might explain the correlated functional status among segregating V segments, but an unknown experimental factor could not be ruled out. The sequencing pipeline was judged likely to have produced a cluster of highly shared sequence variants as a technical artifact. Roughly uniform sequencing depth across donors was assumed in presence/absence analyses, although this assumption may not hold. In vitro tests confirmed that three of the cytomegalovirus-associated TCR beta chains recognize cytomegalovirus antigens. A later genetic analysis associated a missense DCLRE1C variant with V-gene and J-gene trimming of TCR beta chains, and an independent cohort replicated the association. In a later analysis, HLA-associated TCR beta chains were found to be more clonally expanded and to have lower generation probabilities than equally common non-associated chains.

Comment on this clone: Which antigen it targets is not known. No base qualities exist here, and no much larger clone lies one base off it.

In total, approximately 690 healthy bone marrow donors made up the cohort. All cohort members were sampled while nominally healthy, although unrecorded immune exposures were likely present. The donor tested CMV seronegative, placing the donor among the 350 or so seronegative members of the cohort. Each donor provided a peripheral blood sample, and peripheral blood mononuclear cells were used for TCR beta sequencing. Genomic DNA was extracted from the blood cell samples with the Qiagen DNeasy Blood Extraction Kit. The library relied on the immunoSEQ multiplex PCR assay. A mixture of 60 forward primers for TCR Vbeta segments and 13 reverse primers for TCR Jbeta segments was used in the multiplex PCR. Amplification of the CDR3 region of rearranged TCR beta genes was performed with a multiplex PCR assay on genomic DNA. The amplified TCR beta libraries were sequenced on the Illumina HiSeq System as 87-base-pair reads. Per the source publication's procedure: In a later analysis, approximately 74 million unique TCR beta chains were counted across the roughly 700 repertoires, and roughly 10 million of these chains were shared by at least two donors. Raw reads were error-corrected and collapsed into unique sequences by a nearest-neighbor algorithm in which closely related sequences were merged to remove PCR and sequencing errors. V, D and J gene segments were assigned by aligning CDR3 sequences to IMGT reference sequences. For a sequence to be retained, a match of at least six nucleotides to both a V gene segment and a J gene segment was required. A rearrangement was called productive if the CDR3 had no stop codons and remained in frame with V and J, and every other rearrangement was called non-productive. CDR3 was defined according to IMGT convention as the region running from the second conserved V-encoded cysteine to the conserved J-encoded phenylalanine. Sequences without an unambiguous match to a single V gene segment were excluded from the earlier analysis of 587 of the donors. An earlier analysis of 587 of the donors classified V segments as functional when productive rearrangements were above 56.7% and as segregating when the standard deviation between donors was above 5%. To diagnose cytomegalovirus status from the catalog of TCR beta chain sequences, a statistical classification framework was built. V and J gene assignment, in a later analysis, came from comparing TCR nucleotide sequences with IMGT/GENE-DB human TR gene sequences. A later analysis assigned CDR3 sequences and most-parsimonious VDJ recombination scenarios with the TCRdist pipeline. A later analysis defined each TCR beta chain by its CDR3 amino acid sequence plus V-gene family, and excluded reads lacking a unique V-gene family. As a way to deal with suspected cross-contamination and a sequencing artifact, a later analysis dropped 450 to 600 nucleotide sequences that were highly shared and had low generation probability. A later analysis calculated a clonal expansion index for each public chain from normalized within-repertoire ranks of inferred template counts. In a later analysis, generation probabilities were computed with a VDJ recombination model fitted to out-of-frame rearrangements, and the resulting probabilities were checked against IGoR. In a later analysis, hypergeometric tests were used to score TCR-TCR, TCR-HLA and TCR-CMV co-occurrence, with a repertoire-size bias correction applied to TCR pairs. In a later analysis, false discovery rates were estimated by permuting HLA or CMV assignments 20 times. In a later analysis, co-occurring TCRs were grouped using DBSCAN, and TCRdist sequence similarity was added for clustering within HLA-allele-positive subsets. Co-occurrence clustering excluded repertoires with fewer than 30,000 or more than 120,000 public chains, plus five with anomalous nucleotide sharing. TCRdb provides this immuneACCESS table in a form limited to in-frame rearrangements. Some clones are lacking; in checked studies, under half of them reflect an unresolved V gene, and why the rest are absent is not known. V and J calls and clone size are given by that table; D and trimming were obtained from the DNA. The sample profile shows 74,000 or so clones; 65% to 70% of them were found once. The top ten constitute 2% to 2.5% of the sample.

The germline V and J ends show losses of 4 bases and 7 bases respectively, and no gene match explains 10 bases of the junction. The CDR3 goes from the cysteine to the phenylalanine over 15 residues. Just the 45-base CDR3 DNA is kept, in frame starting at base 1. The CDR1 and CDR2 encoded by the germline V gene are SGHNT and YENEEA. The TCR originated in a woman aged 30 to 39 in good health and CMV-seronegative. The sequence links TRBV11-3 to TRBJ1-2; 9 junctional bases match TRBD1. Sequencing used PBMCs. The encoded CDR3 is CASSSVLQGAGGYTF. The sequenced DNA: TGTGCCAGCAGCTCCGTTTTACAGGGGGCGGGTGGCTACACCTTC.